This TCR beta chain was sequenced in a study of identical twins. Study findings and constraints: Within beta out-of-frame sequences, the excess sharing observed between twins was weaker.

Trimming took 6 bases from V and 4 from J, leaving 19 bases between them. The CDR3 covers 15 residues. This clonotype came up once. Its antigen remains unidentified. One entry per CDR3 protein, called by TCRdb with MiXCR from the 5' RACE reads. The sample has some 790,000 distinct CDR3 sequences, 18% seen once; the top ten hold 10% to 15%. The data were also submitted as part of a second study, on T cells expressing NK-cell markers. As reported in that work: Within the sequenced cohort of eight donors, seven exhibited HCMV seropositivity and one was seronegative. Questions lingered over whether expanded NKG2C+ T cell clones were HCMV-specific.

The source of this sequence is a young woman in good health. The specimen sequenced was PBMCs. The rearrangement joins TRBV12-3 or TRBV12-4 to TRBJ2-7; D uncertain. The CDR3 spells CASSTLPGRLYEQYF. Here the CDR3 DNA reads TGTGCCAGCAGCACCTTACCAGGCAGGCTTTACGAGCAGTACTTC.